This is a list of T cell receptor beta chains from one sample in a study of neoadjuvant nivolumab and ipilimumab in lung cancer. Sequenced by immunoSEQ multiplex PCR; TCRdb stores in-frame clones only, minus some. The table records fewer than 40,000 clones, roughly 89% of them present only once. The specimen was peripheral blood, collected before neoadjuvant nivolumab, alone or with ipilimumab. These receptors all come from an adult with non-small cell lung cancer. The CDR3 runs from the conserved cysteine through the conserved F or W.

V gene	J gene	CDR3 protein
TRBV7-9	TRBJ2-1	CASSSGLAGVNEQFF
TRBV30	TRBJ1-2	CAWSVQEAGYTF
TRBV5-4	TRBJ2-3	CASSLATSGKFPSTDTQYF
TRBV29-1	TRBJ2-1	CSVVLAGLLYNEQFF
TRBV11-2	TRBJ2-7	CASSLGTGSYEQYF
TRBV30	TRBJ2-7	CALEFQGSEQYF
TRBV7-9	TRBJ2-7	CASSLLRSGMGYEQYF
TRBV5-5	TRBJ2-7	CASSLDPGGEQYF
TRBV29-1	TRBJ2-7	CSAGWGTTTSEQYF
TRBV19	TRBJ2-2	CASRWMAGELFF
TRBV9	TRBJ2-5	CASSGPVGRETQYF
TRBV19	TRBJ2-1	CASSIRQGAMDEQFF
TRBV7-2	TRBJ2-7	CASSLGGAEQYF
TRBV11-3	TRBJ2-1	CASSLAAGGNEQFF
TRBV7-2	TRBJ1-2	CASSLALTTDYGYTF
TRBV7-3	TRBJ1-1	CASSDGQGSTEAFF
TRBV6-1	TRBJ2-7	CASSEDSGSSYEQYF
TRBV6-4	TRBJ2-2	CASSVAGGNTGELFF
TRBV2	TRBJ2-4	CASRGEIKNIQYF
TRBV30	TRBJ2-2	CAWTTGGSVTGELFF
TRBV11-2	TRBJ2-7	CASTPGSGRVSYEQYF
TRBV5-1	TRBJ2-7	CASSSRLAGAYEQYF
TRBV7-3	TRBJ2-2	CASSFFTGELFF
TRBV19	TRBJ1-1	CASRDPGGGLQGTEAFF
TRBV6-1	TRBJ2-1	CASRGGLGGEQFF
TRBV11-2	TRBJ2-1	CASSPQGSSYNEQFF
TRBV20-1	TRBJ2-1	CSAADREQFF
TRBV15	TRBJ1-5	CATSRDKSQPQHF
TRBV5-1	TRBJ1-1	CASSKDFYTEAFF
TRBV28	TRBJ2-7	CASIRGAYEQYF
TRBV7-2	TRBJ1-2	CASSLPGTVVGYTF
TRBV28	TRBJ1-4	CASSLGTARNEKLFF
TRBV10-3	TRBJ1-2	CAISEGQGGYTF
TRBV5-1	TRBJ2-1	CASSLRLLAGAGAEQFF
TRBV27	TRBJ2-7	CASSRPGLAGGRYEQYF
TRBV5-1	TRBJ2-2	CASSLAGGELFF
TRBV2	TRBJ1-2	CASSPARTLGGDTF
TRBV7-9	TRBJ2-1	CASSAGTGRTNEQFF
TRBV7-9	TRBJ2-3	CASSPAATDTQYF
TRBV29-1	TRBJ2-3	CSVETGMGTDTQYF
TRBV5-1	TRBJ2-7	CASSFSGTTYEQYF
TRBV30	TRBJ1-5	CAWSVGGQRNQPQHF
TRBV6-5	TRBJ2-5	CASRVGEETQYF
TRBV4-2	TRBJ2-7	CASSQVLLAGGPSYEQYF
TRBV5-4	TRBJ1-2	CASSFTGNYGYTF
TRBV11-2	TRBJ2-7	CASSQSYVGGYEQYF
TRBV29-1	TRBJ2-7	CSVERLAGGSYEQYF
TRBV29-1	TRBJ2-1	CSVVGGDRRGDEQFF
TRBV27	TRBJ2-7	CASSLTYSYEQYF
TRBV29-1	TRBJ1-5	CSVGHGTGSNQPQHF
TRBV7-9	TRBJ1-2	CASSNRQGAIGGYTF
TRBV7-2	TRBJ1-5	CASSSPGAQPQHF
TRBV7-9	TRBJ2-5	CASSLQQTRETQYF
TRBV5-1	TRBJ2-5	CASSLALAGESTQYF
TRBV7-9	TRBJ1-2	CASSLGVNNYGYTF
TRBV14	TRBJ2-1	CASSPTTTYNEQFF
TRBV30	TRBJ1-4	CAWRTLGQVGKLFF
TRBV29-1	TRBJ2-7	CSAVPGTTSGEQYF
TRBV5-1	TRBJ1-3	CASSSENSGNTIYF
TRBV11-3	TRBJ2-2	CASSRGFTGELFF